The entry below gives a single T cell receptor beta chain sequence along with its context. The antigen is unknown. This CDR3 spans 15 amino acids. V was cut by 7 bases and J by 2 bases, with 17 bases left in between. CDR1 and CDR2 from the germline V gene are SEHNR and FQNEAQ (reference sequence). Adult Caucasians living in Nashville, Tennessee made up all of the donors. The data belong to a study of shared clonotypes between healthy human individuals. On the study more broadly: A donor's plate count was three for CD4 naive and three for CD4 memory; CD8 naive had two and CD8 memory one. Study conclusions and caveats: Owing to a small donor count, the genetic and exposure-history diversity represented was limited.

The table came from immunoSEQ multiplex PCR; TCRdb's copy has only in-frame clones and leaves some out. The sample includes some 2,000,000 clones, 90% to 95% seen only once; the top ten take 0.1% to 0.15%. The gene calls are TRBV7-9 and TRBJ1-1; D may be TRBD1 (6 bases). The receptor comes from a man younger than 35 in good health. Material for sequencing was naive CD4+ T cells sorted from blood. The subset: CD45RA+ positively selected. For the CDR3, the DNA is TGTGCCAGCACCCCGCGGTGGGACATTAACACTGAAGCTTTCTTT. Its translation is CASTPRWDINTEAFF.